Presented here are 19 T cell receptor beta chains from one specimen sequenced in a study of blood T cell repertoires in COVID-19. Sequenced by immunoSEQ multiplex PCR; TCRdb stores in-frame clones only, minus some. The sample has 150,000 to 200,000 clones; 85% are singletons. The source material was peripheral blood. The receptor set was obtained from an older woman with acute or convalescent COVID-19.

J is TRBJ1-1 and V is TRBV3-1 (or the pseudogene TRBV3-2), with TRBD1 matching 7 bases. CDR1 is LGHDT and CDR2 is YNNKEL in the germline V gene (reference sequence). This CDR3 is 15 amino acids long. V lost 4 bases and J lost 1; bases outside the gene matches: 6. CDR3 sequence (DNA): TGTGCCAGCAGCCTGACAGGGCAGGGGAACACTGAAGCTTTCTTT. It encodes CASSLTGQGNTEAFF.

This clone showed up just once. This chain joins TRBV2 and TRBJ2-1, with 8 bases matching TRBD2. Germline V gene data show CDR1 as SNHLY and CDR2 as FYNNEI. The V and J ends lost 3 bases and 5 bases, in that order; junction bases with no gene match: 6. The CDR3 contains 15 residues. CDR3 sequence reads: CASSDILAVHNEQFF. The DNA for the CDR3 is TGTGCCAGCAGTGATATACTAGCGGTACACAATGAGCAGTTCTTC.

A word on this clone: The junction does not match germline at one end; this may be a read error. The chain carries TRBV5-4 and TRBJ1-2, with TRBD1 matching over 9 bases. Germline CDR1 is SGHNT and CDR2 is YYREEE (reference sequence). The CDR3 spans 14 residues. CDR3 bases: TGTGCCAGCACCTTGCGGGGACAGGGCTATGGCTACACCTTC. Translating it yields CASTLRGQGYGYTF. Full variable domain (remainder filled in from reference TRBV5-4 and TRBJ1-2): ETGVTQSPTHLIKTRGQQVTLRCSSQSGHNTVSWYQQALGQGPQFIFQYYREEENGRGNFPPRFSGLQFPNYSSELNVNALELDDSALYLCASTLRGQGYGYTFGSGTRLTVV.

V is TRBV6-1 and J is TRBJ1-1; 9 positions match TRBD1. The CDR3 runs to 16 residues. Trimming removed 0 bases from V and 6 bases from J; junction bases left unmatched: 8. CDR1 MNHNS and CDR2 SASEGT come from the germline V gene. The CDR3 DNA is TGTGCCAGCAGTGAAGCCCTACAGGGGGCGAGGTCTGAAGCTTTCTTT. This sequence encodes CASSEALQGARSEAFF.

The CDR3 here is CASSLLFSGTYNEQFF. CDR3 bases: TGTGCCAGCAGCTTACTCTTTAGCGGGACTTACAATGAGCAGTTCTTC. The rearrangement links TRBV11-3 to TRBJ2-1; 8 bases align to TRBD2. Germline lookup yields CDR1 SGHNT and CDR2 YENEEA. Losses at the gene ends were 2 bases for V and 4 bases for J; bases not matched to a gene: 7. The length of the CDR3 is 16 residues.

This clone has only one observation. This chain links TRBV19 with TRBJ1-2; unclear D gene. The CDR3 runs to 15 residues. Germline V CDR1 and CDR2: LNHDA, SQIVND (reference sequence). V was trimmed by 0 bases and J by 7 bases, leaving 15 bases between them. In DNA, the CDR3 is TGTGCCAGTAGTATAGATGTTAGAACTCCCGGTGGCTACACCTTC. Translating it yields CASSIDVRTPGGYTF.

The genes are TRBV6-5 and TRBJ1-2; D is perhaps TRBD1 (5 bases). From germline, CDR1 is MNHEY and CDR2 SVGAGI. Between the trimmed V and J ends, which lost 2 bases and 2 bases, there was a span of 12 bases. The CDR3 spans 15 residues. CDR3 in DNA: TGTGCCAGCAGTTACGAAGGGCAGGGCAACTATGGCTACACCTTC. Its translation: CASSYEGQGNYGYTF.

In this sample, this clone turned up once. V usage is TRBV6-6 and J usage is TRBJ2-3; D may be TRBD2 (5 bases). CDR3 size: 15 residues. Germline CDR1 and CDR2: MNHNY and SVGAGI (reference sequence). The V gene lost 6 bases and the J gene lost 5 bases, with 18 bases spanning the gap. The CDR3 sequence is CASSPGRGREDTQYF. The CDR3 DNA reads TGTGCCAGCAGCCCGGGCCGTGGTCGGGAAGATACGCAGTATTTT.

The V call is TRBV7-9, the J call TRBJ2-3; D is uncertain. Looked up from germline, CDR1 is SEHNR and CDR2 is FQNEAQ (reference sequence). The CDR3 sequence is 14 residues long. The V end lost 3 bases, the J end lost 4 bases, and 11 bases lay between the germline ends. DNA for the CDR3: TGTGCCAGCAGCTTCCCGAGTAAATCAGATACGCAGTATTTT. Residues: CASSFPSKSDTQYF.

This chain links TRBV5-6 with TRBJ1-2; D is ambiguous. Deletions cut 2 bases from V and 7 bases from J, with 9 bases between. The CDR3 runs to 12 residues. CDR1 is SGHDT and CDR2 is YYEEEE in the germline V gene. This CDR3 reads CASSLPAVGYTF. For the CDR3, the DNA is TGTGCCAGCAGCTTACCCGCAGTTGGCTACACCTTC. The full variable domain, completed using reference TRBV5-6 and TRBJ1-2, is DAGVTQSPTHLIKTRGQQVTLRCSPKSGHDTVSWYQQALGQGPQFIFQYYEEEERQRGNFPDRFSGHQFPNYSSELNVNALLLGDSALYLCASSLPAVGYTFGSGTRLTVV.

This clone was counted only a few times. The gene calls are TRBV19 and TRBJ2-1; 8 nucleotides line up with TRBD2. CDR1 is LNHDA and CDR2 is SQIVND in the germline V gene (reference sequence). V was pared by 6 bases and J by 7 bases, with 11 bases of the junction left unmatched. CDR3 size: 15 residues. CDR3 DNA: TGTGCCAGTAGGGGAACCGGGAGGGCGAGGAATGAGCAGTTCTTC. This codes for CASRGTGRARNEQFF.

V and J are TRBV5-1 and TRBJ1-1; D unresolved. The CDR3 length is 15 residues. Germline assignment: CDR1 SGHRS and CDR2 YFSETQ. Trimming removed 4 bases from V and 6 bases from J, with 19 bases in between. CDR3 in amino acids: CASSLGRGPTAEAFF. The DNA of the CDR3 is TGCGCCAGCAGCCTGGGGAGAGGGCCAACAGCTGAAGCTTTCTTT.

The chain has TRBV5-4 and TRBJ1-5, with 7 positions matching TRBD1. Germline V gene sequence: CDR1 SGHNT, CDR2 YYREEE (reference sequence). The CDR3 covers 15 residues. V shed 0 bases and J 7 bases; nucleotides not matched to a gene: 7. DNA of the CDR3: TGTGCCAGCAGCTTGGAACAGGGGCAGGGGCAGCCCCAGCATTTT. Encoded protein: CASSLEQGQGQPQHF.

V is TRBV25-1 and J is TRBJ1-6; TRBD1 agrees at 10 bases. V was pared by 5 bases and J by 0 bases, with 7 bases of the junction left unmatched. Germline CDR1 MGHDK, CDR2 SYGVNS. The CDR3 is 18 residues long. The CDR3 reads CASSPTTGGLSYNSPLHF. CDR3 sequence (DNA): TGTGCCAGCAGTCCAACGACAGGGGGCCTCTCCTATAATTCACCCCTCCACTTT.

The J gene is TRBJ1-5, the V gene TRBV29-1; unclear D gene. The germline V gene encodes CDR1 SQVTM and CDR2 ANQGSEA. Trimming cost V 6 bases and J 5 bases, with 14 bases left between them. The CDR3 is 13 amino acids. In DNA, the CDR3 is TGCAGCGTAAGCCCCGGGTCAGATCAGCCCCAGCATTTT. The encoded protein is CSVSPGSDQPQHF. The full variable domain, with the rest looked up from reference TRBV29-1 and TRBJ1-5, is SAVISQKPSRDICQRGTSLTIQCQVDSQVTMMFWYRQQPGQSLTLIATANQGSEATYESGFVIDKFPISRPNLTFSTLTVSNMSPEDSSIYLCSVSPGSDQPQHFGDGTRLSIL.

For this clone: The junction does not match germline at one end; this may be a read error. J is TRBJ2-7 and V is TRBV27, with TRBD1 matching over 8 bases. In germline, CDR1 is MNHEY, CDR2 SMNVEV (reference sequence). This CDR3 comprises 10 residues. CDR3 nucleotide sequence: TGTGCCAGCAGGTTTTGGACAGGGCCATTC. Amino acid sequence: CASRFWTGPF.

Here the CDR3 DNA reads TGTGCCAGCAGCACGGCCAGGGGAAATTTATACGAGCAGTACGTC. Its translation: CASSTARGNLYEQYV. The gene calls are TRBV21-1 and TRBJ2-7; TRBD1 reflects the table's D call only, with no check against the DNA. TRBV21-1 is reported as a pseudogene. This CDR3 spans 15 amino acids.

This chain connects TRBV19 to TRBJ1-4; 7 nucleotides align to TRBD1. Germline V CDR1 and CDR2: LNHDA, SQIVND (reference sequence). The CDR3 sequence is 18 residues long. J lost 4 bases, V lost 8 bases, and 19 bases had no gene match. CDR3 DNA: TGTGCCAGTTCCTATGGAGGACAGGCCGACTCTTTTAATGAAAAACTGTTTTTT. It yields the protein CASSYGGQADSFNEKLFF.

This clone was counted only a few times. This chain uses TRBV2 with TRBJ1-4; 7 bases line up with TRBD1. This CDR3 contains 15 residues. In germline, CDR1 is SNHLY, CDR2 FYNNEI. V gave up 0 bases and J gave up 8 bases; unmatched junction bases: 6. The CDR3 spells CASSEARDSLEKLFF. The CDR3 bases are TGTGCCAGCAGTGAAGCGCGGGACAGCCTCGAAAAACTGTTTTTT.